The 20 T cell receptor beta chains given below trace back to one sample, sequenced in a study of CD8 T cells in Susac syndrome. RNA totalling roughly 0.5 to 1 ug underwent reverse transcription with random hexamers. TCRdb reanalysed the immunoSEQ multiplex PCR reads using MiXCR and keeps one entry per CDR3 protein. Here the sample spans about 130,000 distinct CDR3 sequences, around 95% being singletons. Sequencing was done on a sample of CD8+ T cells from PBMCs. All receptors come from a human donor with Susac syndrome.

This clonotype has only one observation. The chain has TRBV20-1 and TRBJ2-1; D remains unclear. In germline, CDR1 is DFQATT, CDR2 SNEGSKA (reference sequence). The CDR3 is 12 amino acids. V lost 5 bases to trimming and J lost 5 bases, with 10 bases between them. In DNA form, the CDR3 reads TGCAGTGCTGTGTCCCAAAACAATGAGCAGTTCTTC. Translation gives CSAVSQNNEQFF.

This rearrangement joins TRBV9 to TRBJ2-1; D may be TRBD2 (6 bases). The germline gives CDR1 SGDLS, CDR2 YYNGEE. Trimming pared 3 bases from V and 8 bases from J, leaving 18 bases between. This CDR3 is 15 amino acids long. CDR3 in DNA: TGTGCCAGCAGCGCCGAGCCGGGTCCGGGGGATGAGCAGTTCTTC. Residues: CASSAEPGPGDEQFF.

This clonotype showed up just once. The chain joins TRBV5-1 to TRBJ1-2, with a weak D call TRBD1 (5 bases). The V gene lost 2 bases and the J gene lost 3 bases, with 11 bases spanning the gap. This CDR3 has 14 residues. Germline V gives CDR1 SGHRS, CDR2 YFSETQ. The CDR3 nucleotides are TGCGCCAGCAGCTTTTCCCAGGGTGACTATGGCTACACCTTC. Translation: CASSFSQGDYGYTF.

The chain has TRBV5-6 and TRBJ2-7, with TRBD1 identical over 10 bases. Germline lookup yields CDR1 SGHDT and CDR2 YYEEEE. Trimming took 1 base from V and 2 from J; bases not matched to a gene: 3. This CDR3 contains 15 residues. CDR3: CASSLPGQGTYEQYF. In nucleotides, the CDR3 is TGTGCCAGCAGCTTGCCGGGACAGGGGACCTACGAGCAGTACTTC.

This rearrangement joins TRBV5-8 to TRBJ2-5, with a tentative D call TRBD1 (6 bases). V lost 5 bases, J lost 0 bases, and 11 bases lay in between. CDR1 and CDR2 from the germline V gene are SGHTS and YDEGEE. The CDR3 sequence is 14 residues long. CDR3 sequence reads: CASRTGHNQETQYF. The CDR3 DNA follows: TGTGCCAGCAGGACGGGACACAACCAAGAGACCCAGTACTTC.

The chain recombines TRBV6-1 with TRBJ1-2, with D possibly matching TRBD1 (5 bases). The CDR3 length is 15 residues. Germline CDR1 MNHNS, CDR2 SASEGT. The V end was cut by 2 bases, the J end by 6 bases, with 16 bases between. The CDR3 nucleotides read TGTGCCAGCAGTGAACCCCACAGGTCCAAACATGGCTACACCTTC. Amino acids: CASSEPHRSKHGYTF.

V gene TRBV7-3 combines with J gene TRBJ2-1; maybe TRBD2 (6 bases). The CDR3 runs to 16 residues. Germline V CDR1 and CDR2: SGHTA, FQGTGA. Deletions cut 5 bases from V and 0 bases from J, with 14 bases between. The CDR3 nucleotides read TGTGCCAGCAGCCCCGATGGGGGGAGCTCCTACAATGAGCAGTTCTTC. Encoded protein: CASSPDGGSSYNEQFF.

This clonotype was detected only once. The chain joins TRBV4-1 to TRBJ2-3, with D tentatively TRBD1 (5 bases). V dropped 3 bases and J dropped 2 bases, with 21 bases sitting between them. The CDR3 spans 18 residues. CDR1 and CDR2 from the germline V gene are MGHRA and YSYEKL. The CDR3: CASSHRRPQGNTTDTQYF. The CDR3 nucleotides read TGCGCCAGCAGCCATAGAAGGCCCCAGGGTAATACCACAGATACGCAGTATTTT.

This clonotype was seen once. This chain uses TRBV7-6 with TRBJ2-3; tentative D call: TRBD2 (6 bases). V was shortened by 5 bases and J by 6 bases, with 21 bases between the two germline ends. Germline V gene data show CDR1 as SGHVS and CDR2 as FNYEAQ. CDR3 length: 16 amino acids. Here the CDR3 DNA reads TGTGCCAGCAGCCCCGCGGACTACTTTCCTCGGGATACGCAGTATTTT. Protein: CASSPADYFPRDTQYF.

V usage is TRBV9 and J usage is TRBJ2-5, with 8 nucleotides matching TRBD2. Losses at the gene ends were 4 bases for V and 1 base for J; bases not matched to a gene: 6. CDR1 is SGDLS and CDR2 is YYNGEE in the germline V gene. This CDR3 region has 15 residues. CDR3 residues: CASSPSGSPQETQYF. The CDR3 DNA sequence: TGTGCCAGCAGCCCCAGCGGGAGTCCCCAAGAGACCCAGTACTTC.

V usage is TRBV29-1 and J usage is TRBJ2-2; a weak D match, TRBD1 (5 bases). This CDR3 is built from 12 residues. Germline values: CDR1 SQVTM, CDR2 ANQGSEA. Between the trimmed V and J ends, which lost 6 bases and 5 bases, there was a span of 10 bases. The DNA of the CDR3 is TGCAGCGTGACACCAGGGACCGGGGAGCTGTTTTTT. It specifies CSVTPGTGELFF.

The J gene is TRBJ1-2, the V gene TRBV20-1; a possible D gene is TRBD1 (5 bases). V shed 5 bases and J shed 4 bases, with 20 bases lying between them. CDR1 and CDR2 from the germline V gene are DFQATT and SNEGSKA (reference sequence). The length of the CDR3 is 15 residues. Written as DNA, the CDR3 is TGCAGTGCTCAACCCCTCACCCAGGGCCTCTATGGCTACACCTTC. Protein product: CSAQPLTQGLYGYTF.

This clonotype showed up just once. CDR3 nucleotide sequence: TGTGCCAGCAGCGGATTTCGCGCGGTTTACGAGCAGTACTTC. This codes for CASSGFRAVYEQYF. The gene calls are TRBV28 and TRBJ2-7; no clear D. The V gene lost 6 bases and the J gene lost 4 bases, with 16 bases spanning the gap. The length of the CDR3 is 14 residues. Germline V lookup: CDR1 MDHEN, CDR2 SYDVKM. The entire variable domain, with the rest obtained from reference TRBV28 and TRBJ2-7, is as follows: DVKVTQSSRYLVKRTGEKVFLECVQDMDHENMFWYRQDPGLGLRLIYFSYDVKMKEKGDIPEGYSVSREKKERFSLILESASTNQTSMYLCASSGFRAVYEQYFGPGTRLTVT.

The chain employs TRBV18 and TRBJ2-5; no reliable D call. Germline-derived CDR1 and CDR2 are KGHSH and LQKENI. Trimming removed 6 bases from V and 0 bases from J, with 14 bases in between. The CDR3 consists of 15 residues. The CDR3 loop reads CASSEILTDQETQYF. The DNA of the CDR3 is TGTGCCAGCTCGGAAATCCTAACGGACCAAGAGACCCAGTACTTC.

The J gene is TRBJ2-1, the V gene TRBV2; 12 bases agree with TRBD2. Germline-derived CDR1 and CDR2 are SNHLY and FYNNEI. This CDR3 has 18 amino acids. V gave up 5 bases and J gave up 7 bases; unmatched junction bases: 15. The CDR3: CASSQSLAGGPRMNEQFF. The CDR3 region has the DNA TGTGCCAGCAGTCAGTCCCTAGCGGGAGGGCCTCGGATGAATGAGCAGTTCTTC. The full variable domain, rest sourced from reference TRBV2 and TRBJ2-1, is EPEVTQTPSHQVTQMGQEVILRCVPISNHLYFYWYRQILGQKVEFLVSFYNNEISEKSEIFDDQFSVERPDGSNFTLKIRSTKLEDSAMYFCASSQSLAGGPRMNEQFFGPGTRLTVL.

The CDR3 is CASSWEAGSGANVLTF. Written as DNA, the CDR3 is TGTGCCAGCAGCTGGGAGGCGGGCTCTGGGGCCAACGTCCTGACTTTC. The chain links TRBV11-2 to TRBJ2-6; D is perhaps TRBD2 (6 bases). CDR1 SGHAT and CDR2 FQNNGV come from the germline V gene. The CDR3 runs 16 residues. V lost 4 bases to trimming and J lost 0 bases, with 10 bases between them.

J is TRBJ2-1 and V is TRBV3-1, with D unclear. V lost 0 bases to trimming and J lost 0 bases, with 9 bases between them. Germline-derived CDR1 and CDR2 are LGHDT and YNNKEL (reference sequence). This CDR3 spans 16 amino acids. DNA of the CDR3: TGTGCCAGCAGCCAAGAAGGTCCCCTCTCCTACAATGAGCAGTTCTTC. It is translated as CASSQEGPLSYNEQFF.

This clonotype was seen more than once but under ten times. The J gene is TRBJ2-7, the V gene TRBV7-9, with D unclear. Germline CDR1 and CDR2: SEHNR and FQNEAQ (reference sequence). The V end lost 3 bases, the J end lost 5 bases, and 8 bases lay between the germline ends. This CDR3 region has 12 residues. The CDR3 here is CASSLSAHEQYF. Written as DNA, the CDR3 is TGTGCCAGCAGCTTGTCAGCGCACGAGCAGTACTTC.

This sequence joins TRBV12-3 or TRBV12-4 and TRBJ1-5; D perhaps matches TRBD1 (5 bases). The CDR3 totals 14 residues. V was pared by 1 base and J by 4 bases, with 8 bases between. This CDR3 is CASSLGDGNQPQHF. The CDR3, as DNA: TGTGCCAGCAGTTTAGGGGACGGGAATCAGCCCCAGCATTTT.

The chain recombines TRBV9 with TRBJ2-7; tentative D call: TRBD1 (5 bases). In germline, CDR1 is SGDLS, CDR2 YYNGEE. Trimming left V 2 bases short and J 2 bases short, with 8 bases between. The CDR3 loop spans 13 amino acids. CDR3 nucleotide sequence: TGTGCCAGCAGCGTGGCAGGGACCTACGAGCAGTACTTC. This encodes CASSVAGTYEQYF.